The clone carrying this TCR beta chain was counted once. No antigen is known for it. At one boundary the junction diverges from the germline segment, which might be a read error. There are 13 residues in the CDR3. Per the germline V gene, CDR1 is SSHAT and CDR2 is FNYEAQ (reference sequence). These data belong to a study of shared clonotypes between healthy human individuals. Overall study findings and caveats: Sequencing depth was predicted to influence how clonotypes are shared among donors.

Sequencing was performed with immunoSEQ multiplex PCR; in TCRdb, only in-frame clones are kept and a portion is missing. Of some 2,000,000 clones in the sample, almost 96% were seen once. Negatively enriched CD4+ T cells were divided by CD45RA into naive and memory. This rearrangement joins TRBV7-7 to TRBJ2-1; perhaps TRBD2 as D (6 bases). The sequenced material came from naive CD4+ T cells sorted from blood. The subset was: CD45RA+ positively selected. The receptor's source is a man aged 18 to 29 in good health. CDR3 protein: CASSPGLGNEQFF. DNA for the CDR3: TGTGCTAGCAGCCCGGGACTTGGCAATGAGCAGTTCTTC.